This T cell receptor beta chain was recorded in a study of response to subunit inactivated influenza vaccine. The study, taken as a whole, reports: After each seasonal influenza vaccination, few new T cells are recruited, the authors suggested.

TCRdb analysed the RT-PCR reads with MiXCR anew, one entry per CDR3 protein. The sample records more than 400,000 distinct CDR3 sequences, approximately 7.2% being singletons. J gave up 0 bases and V 3 bases, and 2 bases lay outside the gene matches. The germline gives CDR1 SGHRS, CDR2 YFSETQ. The CDR3 runs to 15 residues. This clonotype came up many times. What it binds is not known. The chain recombines TRBV5-1 with TRBJ1-4, with 7 bases identical to TRBD1. This clonotype originated in a man aged 45 to 75 who received an inactivated influenza vaccine. Here the sequenced sample was PBMCs from blood, taken roughly 24 months after vaccination. The CDR3 nucleotides are TGCGCCAGCAGCTGGGGGACAGCAACTAATGAAAAACTGTTTTTT. Protein sequence: CASSWGTATNEKLFF. Together with reference TRBV5-1 and TRBJ1-4, the CDR3 gives the full variable domain: KAGVTQTPRYLIKTRGQQVTLSCSPISGHRSVSWYQQTPGQGLQFLFEYFSETQRNKGNFPGRFSGRQFSNSRSEMNVSTLELGDSALYLCASSWGTATNEKLFFGSGTQLSVL.